The clone carrying this TCR beta chain appeared a few times. TCRdb fed the RACE reads into MiXCR, producing one record per CDR3 protein. In the table there are 100,000 or so distinct CDR3 sequences, approximately 9.3% of which are singletons. Time point described: patch test 2, 6 weeks after DPC sensitization. The treatment denotes: therapeutic diphenylcyclopropenone sensitization with weekly scalp DPC. This sample stems from a study of human T cells and chemical hapten exposure. This CDR3 spans 15 amino acids. V was clipped by 5 bases and J by 2 bases, with 13 bases between them. Looked up from germline, CDR1 is MDHEN and CDR2 is SYDVKM.

The sample in question was whole blood, obtained in connection with sensitization to the hapten diphenylcyclopropenone (DPC). The chain uses TRBV28 and TRBJ1-5, with D perhaps TRBD1 (5 bases). This receptor was identified in a woman between 35 and 50 years old with alopecia areata. Some clones in this sample may be carry-over from other donors' samples. CDR3 DNA sequence: TGTGCCAGCAGTCAGGCAGGGTCCGGCAATCAGCCCCAGCATTTT. Its protein product is CASSQAGSGNQPQHF.